The entry below gives a single T cell receptor beta chain sequence along with its context. The data are from a study of blood T cell repertoires in COVID-19. Study-wide background: The samples span acute and convalescent COVID-19 from the United States, Italy and Spain. PBMCs, B-cell-depleted T cells, or T cells provided the cDNA or gDNA that made up the material.

The authors' processing: Amplifying reference gene primers gave estimates of nucleated cell counts. The table came from immunoSEQ multiplex PCR; TCRdb's copy has only in-frame clones and leaves some out. Clone size and the V and J calls come from that table; the DNA yielded D and trimming. The table lists roughly 88,000 clones, around 85% of them singletons. Germline loops: CDR1 SGHNT, CDR2 YYREEE (reference sequence). Trimming took 6 bases from V and 2 from J, leaving 13 bases between them. The CDR3 consists of 14 residues. The chain uses TRBV5-4 and TRBJ2-3; D is unresolved. The source of this sequence is an elderly woman with active or convalescent COVID-19. The sample was peripheral blood. DNA for the CDR3: TGTGCCAGCACCAATTCGCAGTCCACAGATACGCAGTATTTT. Protein product: CASTNSQSTDTQYF.